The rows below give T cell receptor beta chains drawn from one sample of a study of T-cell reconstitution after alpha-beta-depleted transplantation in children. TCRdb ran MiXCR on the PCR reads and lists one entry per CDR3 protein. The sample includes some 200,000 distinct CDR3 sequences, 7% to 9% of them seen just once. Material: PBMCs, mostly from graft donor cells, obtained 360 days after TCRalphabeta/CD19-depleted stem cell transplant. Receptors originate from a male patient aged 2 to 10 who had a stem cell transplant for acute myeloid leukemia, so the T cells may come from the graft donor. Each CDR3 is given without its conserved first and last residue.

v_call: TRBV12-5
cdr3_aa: ASGFSGGPYNEQF

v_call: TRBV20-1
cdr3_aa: SARATPGNEKLF

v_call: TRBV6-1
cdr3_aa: ASMGQIYNSPLH

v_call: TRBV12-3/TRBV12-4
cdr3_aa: ASSLARGGAFPEQF

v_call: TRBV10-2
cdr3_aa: ASGGHEQF

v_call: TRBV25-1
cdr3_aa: ASSDYGNTIY

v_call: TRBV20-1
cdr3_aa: SARDPANPPGELF

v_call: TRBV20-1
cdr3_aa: SASQEKRTSGPLGDTQY

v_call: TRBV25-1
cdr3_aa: ASSARTSGIGQETQY

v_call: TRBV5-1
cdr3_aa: ASSPLGQGAWETQY

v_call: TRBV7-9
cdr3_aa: ASTRWGTDTQY

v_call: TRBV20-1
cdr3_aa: SADRGQETQY

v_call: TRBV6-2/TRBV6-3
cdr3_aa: ASSYGEVSFDDEQF

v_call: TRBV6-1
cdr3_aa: ASSRDRLQETQY

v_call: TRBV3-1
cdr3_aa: ASSRDRVYSGANVLT

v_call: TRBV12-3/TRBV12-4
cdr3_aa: ASSSGYEQY

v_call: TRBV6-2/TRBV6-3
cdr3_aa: ASRLNLGTSGGF

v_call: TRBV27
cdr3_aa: ASRPLAEPYEQY

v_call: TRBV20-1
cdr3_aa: SARRRGQVLSGEQF

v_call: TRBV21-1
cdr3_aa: ASSSPDLSSGANVLT

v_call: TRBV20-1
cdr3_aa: SAEWTGNYGYT

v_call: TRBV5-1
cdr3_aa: ASSPDSSNQPQH

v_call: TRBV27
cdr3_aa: ASGPTGDYGYT

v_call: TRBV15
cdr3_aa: ATSRPEGLAGGTPGMETQY

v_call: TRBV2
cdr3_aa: ASLLDRNSYEQY

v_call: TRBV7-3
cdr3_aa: ASSFGAYEQY

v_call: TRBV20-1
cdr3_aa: SARTQGATPQY

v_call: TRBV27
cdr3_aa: ASGPKLRGLNTEAF

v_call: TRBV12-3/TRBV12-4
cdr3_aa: ASSSMPSGVSYNEQF

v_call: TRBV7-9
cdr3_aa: ASSVVPKRGSEQY

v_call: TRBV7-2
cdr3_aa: ASSLVLGASTDTQY

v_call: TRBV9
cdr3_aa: ASSETSGVTDTQY

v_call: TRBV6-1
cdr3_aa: ASSEARYGSQETQY

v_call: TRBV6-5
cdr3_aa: ASSYSGASYNEQF

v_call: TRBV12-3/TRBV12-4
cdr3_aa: ASNYADYGYT

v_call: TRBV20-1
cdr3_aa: SARSAVRETQY

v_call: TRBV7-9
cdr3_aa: ASSFLHAPNTGELF

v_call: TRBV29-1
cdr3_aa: SVVGGRNSYEQY

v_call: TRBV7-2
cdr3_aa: ASKTSGTSYEQY

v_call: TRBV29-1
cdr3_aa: AYQRGQGQPQH

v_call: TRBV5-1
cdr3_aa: ASSLDGGGYNEQF

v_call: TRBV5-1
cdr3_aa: ASSLVLSGGTEAF

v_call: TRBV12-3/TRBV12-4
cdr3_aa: ASSLSGTGGEQY

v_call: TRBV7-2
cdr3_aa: ASSQGLAGANEQF

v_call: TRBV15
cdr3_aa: ATSREAKNIQY

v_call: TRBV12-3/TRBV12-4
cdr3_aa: ASSITTKNSPLH

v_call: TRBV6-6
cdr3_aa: ASSYWLDGELF

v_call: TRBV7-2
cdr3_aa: ASSLVHQADTQY

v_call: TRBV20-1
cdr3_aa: SARAVLTIEQF

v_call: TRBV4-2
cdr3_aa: ASSLSGMASPEQF

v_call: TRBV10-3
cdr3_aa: AISERGQGNEQF

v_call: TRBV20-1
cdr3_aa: SASNSGGITGELF

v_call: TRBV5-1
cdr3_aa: ASSLPDRGYEQY

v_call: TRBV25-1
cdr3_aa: ASSPSIAVYEQY

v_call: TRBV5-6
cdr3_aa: ASSLEVGANTGELF

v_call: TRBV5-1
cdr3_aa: ASSPGDLFTDTQY

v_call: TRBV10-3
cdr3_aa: AISEGVAVALGTDTQY

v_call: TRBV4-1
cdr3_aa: ASSQGRLAGTTDTQY